This T cell receptor beta chain is drawn from a study of low-dose radiotherapy and immunotherapy resistance in tumors. CDR3 size: 13 residues. V was cut by 2 bases and J by 7 bases, with 11 bases left in between. From germline, CDR1 is KGHDR and CDR2 SFDVKD. The sample holds many counts of this clonotype. Primers used for first-strand cDNA, a TRAV- and TRBV-specific set, covered both alpha and beta chains. With a constant-region primer and a V-primer adapter, TCRs were subjected to 20 PCR cycles of amplification. TCRdb recomputed calls from the reads with MiXCR, one row per CDR3 protein. The sample includes around 80,000 distinct CDR3 sequences, 15% to 20% of them seen just once. Noted time point: before trial treatment. Donors were treated with nivolumab, ipilimumab, aspirin, and low-dose cyclophosphamide and radiotherapy. Eligible patients had advanced solid tumors lacking tumor-infiltrating lymphocytes.

Sequencing was performed on PBMCs, taken before treatment. The clonotype originates from a male donor with prostate cancer. V is TRBV24-1 and J is TRBJ2-7, with D maybe TRBD2 (6 bases). The CDR3 nucleotides read TGTGCCACCAGTGATTGGGACTCCTTAGAGCAGTACTTC. Amino acid sequence: CATSDWDSLEQYF.